This T cell receptor (beta chain) emerged from a study of T cell repertoires in cytomegalovirus infection. As to this clonotype: Its ends do not fully match the called genes, so a read error is possible.

One entry per CDR3 protein results from TCRdb running MiXCR on the reads. The sample holds about 160,000 distinct CDR3 sequences, under 20% seen once. Germline-derived CDR1 and CDR2 are DFQATT and SNEGSKA (reference sequence). This CDR3 comprises 14 residues. This rearrangement joins TRBV20-1 to TRBJ2-7; 7 bases match TRBD1. Sequencing was performed on CD8+ T cells from PBMCs. The origin of this receptor is a human donor in good health (CMV status not recorded). Some clones in this sample may be carry-over from other donors' samples. Here the CDR3 DNA reads TGCAGTGGAACGGACAGGACGATAACCTACGAGCAGGACTTC. It is translated as CSGTDRTITYEQDF.